Below, 14 T cell receptor beta chains from the same sample are listed, as sequenced in a study of blood T cell repertoires in COVID-19. Only in-frame clones appear in the TCRdb table, and some are missing; sequencing was by immunoSEQ multiplex PCR. The sample contains some 97,000 clones, roughly 92% of which appear only once. Sequencing was carried out using peripheral blood. The receptor set was obtained from a man in his sixties with acute or convalescent COVID-19.

The genes are TRBV25-1 and TRBJ2-1; no definite D call. Germline V CDR1 and CDR2: MGHDK, SYGVNS. This CDR3 region has 16 residues. V lost 3 bases and J lost 0, with 12 bases in between. CDR3: CASSDLNTISYNEQFF. As DNA, the CDR3 is TGTGCCAGCAGTGATCTTAACACCATCTCCTACAATGAGCAGTTCTTC.

V usage is TRBV9 and J usage is TRBJ2-1; 8 bases map to TRBD2. Germline trimming cut 4 bases from V and 0 bases from J; bases unmatched to any gene: 9. Germline V gene data show CDR1 as SGDLS and CDR2 as YYNGEE. This CDR3 spans 17 amino acids. CDR3 amino acids: CASSFREGVVSYNEQFF. The CDR3 DNA reads as TGTGCCAGCAGCTTCCGGGAGGGGGTGGTCTCCTACAATGAGCAGTTCTTC.

In regard to this clone: Additional DNA sequences in this sample encode the identical CDR3. This chain connects TRBV10-3 to TRBJ2-5, with a weak D call TRBD1 (6 bases). From germline, CDR1 is ENHRY and CDR2 SYGVKD. CDR3 length: 14 residues. The V gene lost 3 bases and the J gene lost 0 bases, with 8 bases spanning the gap. CDR3 amino acids: CAISEGGNQETQYF. CDR3 in DNA: TGTGCCATCAGTGAAGGGGGTAACCAAGAGACCCAGTACTTC.

The gene calls are TRBV5-1 and TRBJ2-7; a possible D gene is TRBD1 (5 bases). The CDR3 runs 15 residues. V was pared by 4 bases and J by 4 bases, with 18 bases between. The V gene's germline CDR1 is SGHRS and CDR2 YFSETQ. The CDR3 here is CASSPGSTGGYEQYV. CDR3 DNA: TGCGCCAGCAGCCCTGGTAGCACAGGTGGGTACGAGCAGTACGTC.

J is TRBJ1-6 and V is TRBV11-2; D might be TRBD1 (5 bases). With 4 bases removed from V and 9 bases from J, the gap between germline ends came to 16 bases. The CDR3 runs 15 residues. CDR1 is SGHAT, CDR2 FQNNGV, per germline. The CDR3 nucleotides read TGTGCCAGCAGCTCGACGGCGGAGGGGAGTTCACCCCTCCACTTT. Translation: CASSSTAEGSSPLHF. Looking up the rest from reference TRBV11-2 and TRBJ1-6 gives the full variable domain: EAGVAQSPRYKIIEKRQSVAFWCNPISGHATLYWYQQILGQGPKLLIQFQNNGVVDDSQLPKDRFSAERLKGVDSTLKIQPAKLEDSAVYLCASSSTAEGSSPLHFGNGTRLTVT.

As for this clone: Other DNA sequences of this sample code for an identical CDR3. The rearrangement uses TRBV5-1 and TRBJ1-1; unclear D gene. Germline loops: CDR1 SGHRS, CDR2 YFSETQ. Between the trimmed V and J ends, which lost 1 base and 1 base, there was a span of 5 bases. CDR3 length equals 13 residues. This CDR3 is CASSLRGNTEAFF. In nucleotides, the CDR3 is TGCGCCAGCAGCTTGCGGGGGAACACTGAAGCTTTCTTT.

The gene calls are TRBV11-3 and TRBJ2-1; 10 bases match TRBD1. The germline V gene encodes CDR1 SGHNT and CDR2 YENEEA. The CDR3 spans 14 residues. With V trimmed by 5 bases and J by 9 bases, 7 bases remained unmatched. Here the CDR3 reads CASSRRDRGSEQFF. DNA for the CDR3: TGTGCCAGCAGCCGTCGGGACAGGGGCTCTGAGCAGTTCTTC.

This chain joins TRBV5-4 and TRBJ2-7, with D perhaps TRBD1 (6 bases). In germline, CDR1 is SGHNT, CDR2 YYREEE (reference sequence). This CDR3 spans 13 amino acids. With 4 bases removed from V and 2 bases from J, the gap between germline ends came to 10 bases. The CDR3 DNA sequence: TGTGCCAGCAGCGGAACAGGGCCCTACGAGCAGTACTTC. Amino acids: CASSGTGPYEQYF.

This clone was seen only a few times. V is TRBV18 and J is TRBJ1-5, with 7 bases aligning to TRBD1. The J segment lost 3 bases and the V segment lost 2 bases, leaving 1 base of the junction unmatched. This CDR3 has 14 residues. Germline CDR1 KGHSH, CDR2 LQKENI. The CDR3 region has the DNA TGTGCCAGCTCACCAGGGACAGACAATCAGCCCCAGCATTTT. This translates into CASSPGTDNQPQHF.

This chain connects TRBV27 to TRBJ1-2, with D maybe TRBD1 (6 bases). This CDR3 has 14 amino acids. Germline CDR1 and CDR2: MNHEY and SMNVEV (reference sequence). Trimming pared 4 bases from V and 4 bases from J, leaving 13 bases between. The DNA of the CDR3 is TGTGCCAGCAGTTCCCAGGGGTTTGGCTATGGCTACACCTTC. Amino acids: CASSSQGFGYGYTF.

The rearrangement joins TRBV28 to TRBJ2-7; D perhaps matches TRBD1 (6 bases). Germline V gives CDR1 MDHEN, CDR2 SYDVKM. This CDR3 comprises 11 residues. Trimming pared 7 bases from V and 5 bases from J, leaving 9 bases between. The CDR3 reads CASKGHHEQYF. CDR3 DNA sequence: TGTGCCAGCAAGGGACATCACGAGCAGTACTTC.

This sequence joins TRBV25-1 and TRBJ1-4, with 8 bases that match TRBD1. Per germline, CDR1 MGHDK and CDR2 SYGVNS. J gave up 0 bases and V 6 bases, and 6 bases lay outside the gene matches. CDR3 length equals 16 residues. CDR3 sequence reads: CASSEPQGATNEKLFF. CDR3 DNA sequence: TGTGCCAGCAGCGAACCACAGGGGGCAACTAATGAAAAACTGTTTTTT.

The chain employs TRBV5-1 and TRBJ2-1; 7 nucleotides agree with TRBD2. The CDR3 spans 13 residues. The J segment lost 5 bases and the V segment lost 2 bases, leaving 1 base of the junction unmatched. The germline V gene encodes CDR1 SGHRS and CDR2 YFSETQ. The CDR3 region has the DNA TGCGCCAGCAGCTTCGGACTAGACAATGAGCAGTTCTTC. Its translation: CASSFGLDNEQFF. The complete variable domain, with remaining parts taken from reference TRBV5-1 and TRBJ2-1, reads KAGVTQTPRYLIKTRGQQVTLSCSPISGHRSVSWYQQTPGQGLQFLFEYFSETQRNKGNFPGRFSGRQFSNSRSEMNVSTLELGDSALYLCASSFGLDNEQFFGPGTRLTVL.

The CDR3 reads CASSPEVQVAEQYF. CDR3 in DNA: TGTGCCAGCAGCCCAGAGGTACAGGTAGCCGAGCAGTACTTC. The chain carries TRBV3-1 (or the pseudogene TRBV3-2) and TRBJ2-7, with D perhaps TRBD1 (5 bases). Germline values: CDR1 LGHDT, CDR2 YNNKEL (reference sequence). This CDR3 spans 14 amino acids. Trimming removed 4 bases at V and 6 bases at J, with 16 bases between.